A single sample is the source of the 28 T cell receptor beta chains below, sequenced in a study of cytomegalovirus exposure and HLA in healthy donors. The PCR ran on 60 Vbeta and 13 Jbeta primers. TCRdb's table, derived via immunoSEQ multiplex PCR, lists solely in-frame clones and lacks some. In the table there are around 230,000 clones, over 75% of which are singletons. The sequencing sample was made of PBMCs. The receptors here all came from a male donor in good health and CMV-seronegative.

The J gene is TRBJ2-1, the V gene TRBV7-9; TRBD1 aligns across 11 bases. The ends lost 5 bases at V and 4 bases at J; junction bases unmatched: 4. The CDR3 is made up of 15 amino acids. CDR1 and CDR2 from the germline V gene are SEHNR and FQNEAQ (reference sequence). The CDR3 region has the DNA TGTGCCAGCAGCGTCGGGACAGGGGGTTACAATGAGCAGTTCTTC. Protein sequence: CASSVGTGGYNEQFF. Based on the CDR3 plus reference TRBV7-9 and TRBJ2-1, the full variable domain is DTGVSQNPRHKITKRGQNVTFRCDPISEHNRLYWYRQTLGQGPEFLTYFQNEAQLEKSRLLSDRFSAERPKGSFSTLEIQRTEQGDSAMYLCASSVGTGGYNEQFFGPGTRLTVL.

V is TRBV9 and J is TRBJ2-7; 7 bases are shared with TRBD1. The CDR3 contains 14 residues. V shed 4 bases, J shed 2 bases, and the junction held 6 bases outside the gene matches. Germline V gene data show CDR1 as SGDLS and CDR2 as YYNGEE. The chain's CDR3 is CASSPLGTAYEQYF. The CDR3 DNA reads as TGTGCCAGCAGCCCTCTAGGGACAGCCTACGAGCAGTACTTC.

This clone was detected only once. The rearrangement links TRBV27 to TRBJ2-7; perhaps TRBD1 as D (6 bases). Looked up from germline, CDR1 is MNHEY and CDR2 is SMNVEV (reference sequence). The CDR3 has 15 residues. Trimming stripped 5 bases from V and 7 bases from J, with 21 bases between. The CDR3 DNA sequence: TGTGCCAGCAGTCATGACAGGACCCTACTGAATGAGCAGTACTTC. Encoded protein: CASSHDRTLLNEQYF.

The CDR3 sequence is CASSFGLMGQAARGTQYF. In nucleotides, the CDR3 is TGTGCCAGCAGTTTTGGGCTGATGGGACAGGCCGCTCGGGGTACGCAGTATTTT. The gene calls are TRBV28 and TRBJ2-3; 8 bases fit TRBD1. V shed 3 bases and J 8 bases; nucleotides not matched to a gene: 19. The CDR3 length is 18 residues. CDR1 and CDR2 (germline): MDHEN, SYDVKM.

The chain couples TRBV25-1 to TRBJ1-2, with D possibly matching TRBD1 (5 bases). V lost 1 base and J 0 bases, leaving 15 bases between the germline ends. The germline CDR1 and CDR2 sequences are MGHDK and SYGVNS. The CDR3 runs 17 residues. The CDR3 loop reads CASSELGQGEANYGYTF. The CDR3 DNA is TGTGCCAGCAGTGAATTGGGGCAGGGCGAAGCTAACTATGGCTACACCTTC.

The chain combines TRBV27 with TRBJ2-3; TRBD2 matches 7 bases. The CDR3 runs to 19 residues. V shed 5 bases, J shed 0 bases, and the junction held 17 bases outside the gene matches. The germline gives CDR1 MNHEY, CDR2 SMNVEV (reference sequence). This CDR3 reads CASSRGWGGLKTSTDTQYF. The CDR3, as DNA: TGTGCCAGCAGTCGTGGGTGGGGGGGTCTAAAGACTAGCACAGATACGCAGTATTTT.

The chain uses TRBV23-1 and TRBJ1-2, with a possible D match to TRBD1 (6 bases). TRBV23-1 is recorded as an ORF, its role being uncertain. V was trimmed by 0 bases and J by 4 bases, leaving 9 bases between them. This CDR3 has 14 residues. Here the CDR3 DNA reads TGCGCCAGCAGTCAATCCCAGGGGATCTATGGCTACACCTTC. Protein: CASSQSQGIYGYTF.

In its sample, this clone was seen once. The rearrangement uses TRBV29-1 and TRBJ1-1, with unresolved D. The germline V gene encodes CDR1 SQVTM and CDR2 ANQGSEA. CDR3 length: 13 residues. Trimming shortened V by 2 bases and J by 0 bases, and 7 bases separated the two germline ends. CDR3 loop: CSVETGLNTEAFF. CDR3 bases: TGCAGCGTTGAAACGGGTTTGAACACTGAAGCTTTCTTT.

The chain combines TRBV19 with TRBJ2-3; possible D gene TRBD1, 5 bases. The CDR3 has 16 residues. Germline-derived CDR1 and CDR2 are LNHDA and SQIVND (reference sequence). V lost 3 bases and J 1 base, leaving 14 bases between the germline ends. In DNA, the CDR3 is TGTGCCAGTAGTATCCGTCAGGGTATAGGCACAGATACGCAGTATTTT. Translation gives CASSIRQGIGTDTQYF.

This chain links TRBV9 with TRBJ2-1; TRBD2 matches 11 bases. With V trimmed by 0 bases and J by 3 bases, 8 bases remained unmatched. Germline CDR1 is SGDLS and CDR2 is YYNGEE. The CDR3 totals 18 residues. Here the CDR3 reads CASSVGGGLAAFYNEQFF. CDR3 nucleotide sequence: TGTGCCAGCAGCGTAGGTGGGGGACTAGCGGCCTTCTACAATGAGCAGTTCTTC.

This chain links TRBV19 with TRBJ2-4, with D tentatively TRBD1 (7 bases). CDR3 length: 14 amino acids. The germline V and J ends were trimmed by 3 bases and 8 bases, with 14 bases remaining between them. Germline loops: CDR1 LNHDA, CDR2 SQIVND (reference sequence). The CDR3: CASSIRGPGDIQYF. The CDR3 DNA follows: TGTGCCAGTAGTATTAGGGGGCCGGGAGACATTCAGTACTTC.

V gene TRBV4-1 combines with J gene TRBJ2-5; 12 bases are a match to TRBD2. This CDR3 is 19 amino acids long. CDR1 and CDR2 (germline): MGHRA, YSYEKL. The J segment lost 2 bases and the V segment lost 2 bases, leaving 12 bases of the junction unmatched. CDR3 loop: CASSQILAGGGGEQETQYF. CDR3 coding DNA: TGCGCCAGCAGCCAAATACTAGCGGGAGGAGGGGGTGAACAAGAGACCCAGTACTTC.

This chain links TRBV27 with TRBJ2-7; a weak D match, TRBD1 (5 bases). The CDR3 covers 15 residues. Germline loops: CDR1 MNHEY, CDR2 SMNVEV (reference sequence). Trimming took 6 bases from V and 2 from J, leaving 17 bases between them. The CDR3, as DNA: TGTGCCAGCAGCCCTCCTGAAAGCAGGGCCTACGAGCAGTACTTC. Its translation: CASSPPESRAYEQYF.

The chain has TRBV11-1 and TRBJ1-1; maybe TRBD1 (6 bases). The CDR3 sequence is 14 residues long. V lost 6 bases, J lost 2 bases, and 13 bases lay in between. The germline gives CDR1 SGHAT, CDR2 FQDESV (reference sequence). CDR3 in DNA: TGTGCCAGCAGTAAACAGGGAATCAACACTGAAGCTTTCTTT. As protein: CASSKQGINTEAFF. Based on the CDR3 plus reference TRBV11-1 and TRBJ1-1, the full variable domain is EAEVAQSPRYKITEKSQAVAFWCDPISGHATLYWYRQILGQGPELLVQFQDESVVDDSQLPKDRFSAERLKGVDSTLKIQPAELGDSAMYLCASSKQGINTEAFFGQGTRLTVV.

The chain joins TRBV5-1 to TRBJ1-5; D might be TRBD1 (6 bases). The germline CDR1 and CDR2 sequences are SGHRS and YFSETQ. The CDR3 spans 14 residues. The V end was cut by 4 bases, the J end by 3 bases, with 11 bases between. CDR3 in amino acids: CASSTGQINQPQHF. The CDR3 nucleotides are TGCGCCAGCAGCACCGGACAGATCAATCAGCCCCAGCATTTT. Based on the CDR3 plus reference TRBV5-1 and TRBJ1-5, the full variable domain is KAGVTQTPRYLIKTRGQQVTLSCSPISGHRSVSWYQQTPGQGLQFLFEYFSETQRNKGNFPGRFSGRQFSNSRSEMNVSTLELGDSALYLCASSTGQINQPQHFGDGTRLSIL.

This chain links TRBV5-8 with TRBJ2-7, with TRBD1 matching 9 bases. The germline CDR1 and CDR2 sequences are SGHTS and YDEGEE. The V and J ends lost 5 bases and 6 bases, in that order; junction bases with no gene match: 12. This CDR3 contains 15 residues. The CDR3, as DNA: TGTGCCAGCAGTTATGGGACAGGGACTTGGCTCGAGCAGTACTTC. Translating it yields CASSYGTGTWLEQYF.

V usage is TRBV10-3 and J usage is TRBJ2-7, with 9 nucleotides matching TRBD1. This CDR3 has 14 amino acids. V shed 6 bases, J shed 1 base, and the junction held 4 bases outside the gene matches. Germline lookup yields CDR1 ENHRY and CDR2 SYGVKD. This CDR3 is CAIRPGTGSYEQYF. CDR3 sequence (DNA): TGTGCCATCAGGCCCGGGACAGGGTCCTACGAGCAGTACTTC.

The rearrangement joins TRBV29-1 to TRBJ1-2; no clear D. The CDR3 is made up of 13 amino acids. V lost 3 bases and J 2 bases, leaving 10 bases between the germline ends. The V gene's germline CDR1 is SQVTM and CDR2 ANQGSEA. In nucleotides, the CDR3 is TGCAGCGTTGATTTCACGGGGAACTATGGCTACACCTTC. Amino acids: CSVDFTGNYGYTF. The full variable domain, rest sourced from reference TRBV29-1 and TRBJ1-2, is SAVISQKPSRDICQRGTSLTIQCQVDSQVTMMFWYRQQPGQSLTLIATANQGSEATYESGFVIDKFPISRPNLTFSTLTVSNMSPEDSSIYLCSVDFTGNYGYTFGSGTRLTVV.

The rearrangement joins TRBV7-8 to TRBJ1-2; D remains unclear. The ends were cut back, 1 base at V and 2 bases at J, with 8 bases in the middle. This CDR3 region has 14 residues. CDR1 and CDR2 from the germline V gene are SGHVS and FQNEAQ. CDR3 nucleotide sequence: TGTGCCAGCAGCTTAGGTAGCGGCAACTATGGCTACACCTTC. It codes for CASSLGSGNYGYTF.

As for this clone: Other DNA sequences in this specimen translate into the identical CDR3. The CDR3 loop is CASSLGGLEQYF. The DNA for the CDR3 is TGTGCCAGCAGCTTAGGAGGGTTGGAGCAGTACTTC. The V call is TRBV7-9, the J call TRBJ2-7; tentative D call: TRBD2 (5 bases). Germline assignment: CDR1 SEHNR and CDR2 FQNEAQ (reference sequence). CDR3 length: 12 residues. V was cut by 1 base and J by 7 bases, with 8 bases left in between.

The chain employs TRBV4-2 and TRBJ2-5; unclear D gene. The CDR3 is 14 residues long. V lost 0 bases to trimming and J lost 2 bases, with 7 bases between them. Germline V gene lookup returns CDR1 LGHNA and CDR2 YNFKEQ. The CDR3 here is CASSQEGRQETQYF. The CDR3 coding sequence is TGTGCCAGCAGCCAAGAGGGCAGACAAGAGACCCAGTACTTC.

The chain couples TRBV7-9 to TRBJ2-3, with D unclear. This CDR3 comprises 11 residues. From germline, CDR1 is SEHNR and CDR2 FQNEAQ (reference sequence). The V and J ends lost 7 bases and 4 bases respectively, with 6 bases between them. CDR3 coding DNA: TGTGCCAGCACCTCCGCAGATACGCAGTATTTT. It yields the protein CASTSADTQYF.

This chain uses TRBV9 with TRBJ2-7; possibly TRBD1 for D (5 bases). This CDR3 is built from 12 residues. Germline V gene data show CDR1 as SGDLS and CDR2 as YYNGEE. V was shortened by 4 bases and J by 3 bases, with 8 bases between the two germline ends. The CDR3 DNA is TGTGCCAGCAGCTACCAGGGCTACGAGCAGTACTTC. Protein product: CASSYQGYEQYF.

The chain couples TRBV28 to TRBJ1-2; 8 bases line up with TRBD1. Unmatched junction bases numbered 11, after V lost 3 bases and J lost 5 bases. Germline V gene sequence: CDR1 MDHEN, CDR2 SYDVKM. The CDR3 extends over 16 amino acids. This CDR3 reads CASSFGGSQGGYGYTF. The CDR3 bases are TGTGCCAGCAGTTTCGGTGGGTCACAGGGGGGGTATGGCTACACCTTC.

J is TRBJ1-2 and V is TRBV6-1; D is ambiguous. V lost 4 bases and J 6 bases, leaving 12 bases between the germline ends. This CDR3 region has 13 residues. Germline V gene lookup returns CDR1 MNHNS and CDR2 SASEGT. The CDR3 loop reads CASSVMERDGYTF. CDR3 coding DNA: TGTGCCAGCAGTGTAATGGAGAGGGATGGCTACACCTTC.

The chain couples TRBV14 to TRBJ2-5; tentatively, D is TRBD2 (6 bases). CDR3 size: 14 residues. The V and J ends lost 3 bases and 6 bases respectively, with 14 bases between them. CDR1 SGHDN and CDR2 FVKESK come from the germline V gene. The CDR3 protein is CASSQGTGTQTQYF. CDR3 nucleotides: TGTGCCAGCAGCCAGGGAACCGGGACTCAGACCCAGTACTTC. The whole variable domain, remainder taken from reference TRBV14 and TRBJ2-5, is EAGVTQFPSHSVIEKGQTVTLRCDPISGHDNLYWYRRVMGKEIKFLLHFVKESKQDESGMPNNRFLAERTGGTYSTLKVQPAELEDSGVYFCASSQGTGTQTQYFGPGTRLLVL.

This clone was detected only once. The V and J genes are TRBV7-9 and TRBJ2-5, with 7 bases matching TRBD2. Germline assignment: CDR1 SEHNR and CDR2 FQNEAQ (reference sequence). The CDR3 is 14 amino acids. V was clipped by 7 bases and J by 3 bases; unmatched bases: 8. Here the CDR3 DNA reads TGTGCCAGCACCCCCCGGGGGGAGAAAGAGACCCAGTACTTC. This sequence encodes CASTPRGEKETQYF.

V usage is TRBV9 and J usage is TRBJ2-7; 9 bases match TRBD2. Germline V gene lookup returns CDR1 SGDLS and CDR2 YYNGEE. The CDR3 sequence is 14 residues long. The junction had 11 bases not matched to a gene; V was cut back by 7 bases and J by 6 bases. The chain's CDR3 is CASSSPGLASEQYF. In nucleotides, the CDR3 is TGTGCCAGCTCTTCCCCGGGACTAGCTTCCGAGCAGTACTTC.